Shown below are 26 T cell receptor beta chains from a single sample sequenced in a study of Ad26.COV2.S vaccination and SARS-CoV-2 variants listed by TCRdb under 2021. The library was produced with the immunoSEQ multiplex PCR assay. TCRdb re-hosts the immuneACCESS table, in-frame sequences only. Its copies lack some clones; in the studies checked, an unresolved V gene accounts for under half of them, and the cause for the rest is not known. This sample lists under 150,000 clones; 86% were detected once. The ten largest clones represent around 5% of the sample. The sample's time point, from its label and the paper: individuals recovered from natural SARS-CoV-2 infection. The material sequenced was peripheral blood, taken after recovery from COVID-19. Receptor source: a human donor who had recovered from COVID-19.

V gene TRBV12-3 or TRBV12-4 combines with J gene TRBJ2-5; D call uncertain. The CDR3 sequence is 13 residues long. V lost 5 bases to trimming and J lost 2 bases, with 9 bases between them. CDR3 loop: CASSPPVQETQYF. The CDR3 nucleotides read TGTGCCAGCAGTCCCCCGGTACAAGAGACCCAGTACTTC.

The chain links TRBV30 to TRBJ1-1; no firm D call. The CDR3 totals 14 residues. Germline assignment: CDR1 GTSNPN and CDR2 SVGIG (reference sequence). V lost 2 bases to trimming and J lost 4 bases, with 14 bases between them. The chain's CDR3 is CAWSTGAAPTEAFF. CDR3 in DNA: TGTGCCTGGAGTACGGGAGCGGCCCCCACTGAAGCTTTCTTT.

The chain links TRBV27 to TRBJ2-5, with D possibly being TRBD2 (5 bases). V was shortened by 5 bases and J by 2 bases, with 9 bases between the two germline ends. The CDR3 runs to 13 residues. CDR1 and CDR2 from the germline V gene are MNHEY and SMNVEV (reference sequence). CDR3 DNA: TGTGCCAGCAGTAAAAGCGGACAAGAGACCCAGTACTTC. It encodes CASSKSGQETQYF.

The chain carries TRBV27 and TRBJ2-7, with D unclear. CDR1 is MNHEY and CDR2 is SMNVEV in the germline V gene (reference sequence). CDR3 length: 15 amino acids. V was trimmed by 2 bases and J by 1 base, leaving 12 bases between them. CDR3 in DNA: TGTGCCAGCAGTTTAATGTTGGGCAGTTCCTACGAGCAGTACTTC. Translated, it gives CASSLMLGSSYEQYF.

A single count supports this clone. The CDR3 DNA reads as TGTGCCAGCAGTTTTCGGCGCTCCTATAATTCACCCCTCCACTTT. This encodes CASSFRRSYNSPLHF. J is TRBJ1-6 and V is TRBV27; the D is unclear. Germline V lookup: CDR1 MNHEY, CDR2 SMNVEV (reference sequence). The CDR3 sequence is 15 residues long. Deletions cut 3 bases from V and 0 bases from J, with 6 bases between.

The chain joins TRBV30 to TRBJ1-3, with 8 bases that match TRBD1. Germline CDR1 and CDR2: GTSNPN and SVGIG (reference sequence). V dropped 5 bases and J dropped 0; count of bases not matched to a gene: 0. This CDR3 contains 13 residues. The CDR3 sequence: CAWGQGSGNTIYF. CDR3 in DNA: TGTGCCTGGGGACAGGGCTCTGGAAACACCATATATTTT.

The chain has TRBV30 and TRBJ1-1; perhaps TRBD1 as D (5 bases). V shed 5 bases and J shed 1 base, with 11 bases lying between them. Per germline, CDR1 GTSNPN and CDR2 SVGIG (reference sequence). This CDR3 has 13 residues. The CDR3: CAWDYGTNTEAFF. For the CDR3, the DNA is TGTGCCTGGGATTACGGGACGAACACTGAAGCTTTCTTT. The whole variable domain, remainder taken from reference TRBV30 and TRBJ1-1, is SQTIHQWPATLVQPVGSPLSLECTVEGTSNPNLYWYRQAAGRGLQLLFYSVGIGQISSEVPQNLSASRPQDRQFILSSKKLLLSDSGFYLCAWDYGTNTEAFFGQGTRLTVV.

This clone was seen only once. The V gene is TRBV18, the J gene TRBJ1-1, with 7 bases aligning to TRBD1. The CDR3 totals 14 residues. The ends lost 6 bases at V and 1 base at J; junction bases unmatched: 5. Germline CDR1 KGHSH, CDR2 LQKENI. The CDR3 spells CASSIRTGNTEAFF. As DNA, the CDR3 is TGTGCCAGCTCGATAAGGACAGGGAACACTGAAGCTTTCTTT.

The genes are TRBV5-4 and TRBJ1-4; a weak D match, TRBD1 (6 bases). In germline, CDR1 is SGHNT, CDR2 YYREEE (reference sequence). V was trimmed by 1 base and J by 8 bases, leaving 12 bases between them. The CDR3 loop spans 14 amino acids. DNA of the CDR3: TGTGCCAGCAGCTTGACAGGGTCGGGCGAAAAACTGTTTTTT. Protein: CASSLTGSGEKLFF.

V gene TRBV27 combines with J gene TRBJ1-4; no clear D gene. The CDR3 consists of 12 residues. The germline gives CDR1 MNHEY, CDR2 SMNVEV (reference sequence). Trimming pared 4 bases from V and 5 bases from J, leaving 5 bases between. The CDR3 protein is CASSSPNEKLFF. The DNA of the CDR3 is TGTGCCAGCAGTTCTCCGAATGAAAAACTGTTTTTT. Together with reference TRBV27 and TRBJ1-4, the CDR3 gives the full variable domain: EAQVTQNPRYLITVTGKKLTVTCSQNMNHEYMSWYRQDPGLGLRQIYYSMNVEVTDKGDVPEGYKVSRKEKRNFPLILESPSPNQTSLYFCASSSPNEKLFFGSGTQLSVL.

This chain connects TRBV12-3 or TRBV12-4 to TRBJ2-7; D uncertain. Trimming cost V 4 bases and J 5 bases, with 6 bases left between them. The CDR3 runs to 11 residues. CDR3 bases: TGTGCCAGCAGTTCCCGGAACGAGCAGTACTTC. Its translation: CASSSRNEQYF.

The chain has TRBV19 and TRBJ2-5; 9 nucleotides agree with TRBD1. The CDR3 loop spans 13 amino acids. V was pared by 8 bases and J by 4 bases, with 5 bases of the junction left unmatched. Germline V lookup: CDR1 LNHDA, CDR2 SQIVND (reference sequence). This chain's CDR3 is CASSWTGAETQYF. CDR3 sequence (DNA): TGTGCCAGTTCCTGGACAGGGGCAGAGACCCAGTACTTC.

V is TRBV21-1 and J is TRBJ2-2; TRBD2, as called in the table, went unchecked against the DNA. TRBV21-1 is a known pseudogene. The CDR3 is 16 amino acids. The CDR3 spells CASSKIGPGSSGELFF. CDR3 DNA sequence: TGTGCCAGCAGCAAAATAGGTCCGGGGTCTAGCGGGGAGCTGTTTTTT.

The V call is TRBV21-1, the J call TRBJ2-7; the listed D gene, TRBD2, was not tested against the DNA. TRBV21-1 is termed a pseudogene. The CDR3 contains 17 residues. The CDR3 loop reads CASSKEWGDSFSYEQYF. The CDR3 DNA follows: TGTGCCAGCAGCAAAGAGTGGGGGGACTCGTTCTCCTACGAGCAGTACTTC.

J is TRBJ1-2 and V is TRBV20-1; D gene unclear. Germline V gene sequence: CDR1 DFQATT, CDR2 SNEGSKA (reference sequence). V was pared by 3 bases and J by 8 bases, with 10 bases between. This CDR3 region has 11 residues. The chain's CDR3 is CSARGLQGYTF. The CDR3 DNA follows: TGCAGTGCTAGGGGCCTCCAGGGCTACACCTTC.

This clone was found once. The gene calls are TRBV13 and TRBJ1-6; 8 nucleotides agree with TRBD1. The J segment lost 10 bases and the V segment lost 5 bases, leaving 7 bases of the junction unmatched. The CDR3 sequence is 14 residues long. Germline V gene data show CDR1 as PRHDT and CDR2 as FYEKMQ (reference sequence). DNA of the CDR3: TGTGCCAGCAGCCGACAGGGGACGGGGTCACCCCTCCACTTT. It specifies CASSRQGTGSPLHF.

In its sample, this clone was seen once. CDR3 sequence reads: CSASTRGVRAETQYF. CDR3 DNA: TGCAGTGCTAGTACTCGCGGGGTGAGGGCGGAGACCCAGTACTTC. J is TRBJ2-5 and V is TRBV20-1; tentatively, D is TRBD2 (6 bases). This CDR3 contains 15 residues. Germline CDR1 reads DFQATT; CDR2 reads SNEGSKA (reference sequence). Between the trimmed V and J ends, which lost 3 bases and 5 bases, there was a span of 19 bases.

This clone was recorded a few times. The CDR3 DNA is TGTGCCAGCAGCTTAACCGGGACATTGAACACTGAAGCTTTCTTT. Translating gives CASSLTGTLNTEAFF. The J gene is TRBJ1-1, the V gene TRBV7-9; tentative D call: TRBD1 (6 bases). V was shortened by 2 bases and J by 0 bases, with 10 bases between the two germline ends. CDR1 is SEHNR, CDR2 FQNEAQ, per germline (reference sequence). The CDR3 contains 15 residues.

V gene TRBV11-2 combines with J gene TRBJ2-7, with D hard to call. The CDR3 runs to 14 residues. Germline CDR1 is SGHAT and CDR2 is FQNNGV. Between the trimmed V and J ends, which lost 2 bases and 7 bases, there was a span of 15 bases. The CDR3 is CASSLSVSSDEQYF. The CDR3 DNA sequence: TGTGCCAGCAGCTTATCTGTCAGCTCGGATGAGCAGTACTTC.

Points on this clone: This sample also contains other DNA sequences that code for the same CDR3. V and J are TRBV7-9 and TRBJ1-1, with no clear D. CDR3 length equals 15 residues. V was trimmed by 3 bases and J by 3 bases, leaving 14 bases between them. CDR1 is SEHNR, CDR2 FQNEAQ, per germline (reference sequence). The CDR3 spells CASSFLSFRDTEAFF. Written as DNA, the CDR3 is TGTGCCAGCAGCTTCCTCAGCTTTAGGGACACTGAAGCTTTCTTT. The variable domain in full, completed from reference TRBV7-9 and TRBJ1-1, reads DTGVSQNPRHKITKRGQNVTFRCDPISEHNRLYWYRQTLGQGPEFLTYFQNEAQLEKSRLLSDRFSAERPKGSFSTLEIQRTEQGDSAMYLCASSFLSFRDTEAFFGQGTRLTVV.

The rearrangement links TRBV7-2 to TRBJ2-5; tentative D call: TRBD2 (6 bases). V lost 5 bases and J 1 base, leaving 17 bases between the germline ends. This CDR3 has 16 amino acids. Germline V CDR1 and CDR2: SGHTA, FQGNSA. The DNA of the CDR3 is TGTGCCAGCAGCCCCCCGGGACTCGCGATCCAAGAGACCCAGTACTTC. Its translation: CASSPPGLAIQETQYF.

The chain has TRBV6-6 and TRBJ1-2; D gene unclear. This CDR3 comprises 11 residues. V was trimmed by 6 bases and J by 10 bases, leaving 12 bases between them. Germline V gene data show CDR1 as MNHNY and CDR2 as SVGAGI (reference sequence). This CDR3 is CASSYGVDYTF. The CDR3 coding sequence is TGTGCCAGCAGCTACGGTGTAGACTACACCTTC.

The rearrangement links TRBV6-5 to TRBJ1-1; D is unclear. Germline V gives CDR1 MNHEY, CDR2 SVGAGI. CDR3 size: 14 residues. V lost 0 bases and J lost 1, with 6 bases in between. CDR3 bases: TGTGCCAGCAGTTACTCGGTTGAGAACACTGAAGCTTTCTTT. This gives the protein CASSYSVENTEAFF.

V is TRBV4-3 and J is TRBJ2-1; 8 bases are shared with TRBD2. The germline CDR1 and CDR2 sequences are LGHNA and YSLEER. J was trimmed by 3 bases and V by 0 bases; bases with no gene match: 4. The CDR3 is 16 amino acids. The CDR3 is CASSQDPTSDYNEQFF. The CDR3 nucleotides read TGCGCCAGCAGCCAAGATCCGACTAGCGACTACAATGAGCAGTTCTTC.

The V gene is TRBV6-1, the J gene TRBJ1-2, with unresolved D. Germline V gene lookup returns CDR1 MNHNS and CDR2 SASEGT. The CDR3 loop spans 13 amino acids. V lost 1 base to trimming and J lost 7 bases, with 10 bases between them. The CDR3 DNA is TGTGCCAGCAGTGAAGTCGGGCGGGGTGGCTACACCTTC. Its translation is CASSEVGRGGYTF.

The rearrangement links TRBV19 to TRBJ2-2; TRBD1 or TRBD2 may be the D gene (5 bases each). The CDR3 runs to 17 residues. Germline CDR1 LNHDA, CDR2 SQIVND (reference sequence). V lost 11 bases to trimming and J lost 1 base, with 23 bases between them. The CDR3 coding sequence is TGTGCCGTAAAGGGACCTAAGCCGGGCTGGAACACCGGGGAGCTGTTTTTT. This sequence encodes CAVKGPKPGWNTGELFF. Looking up the rest from reference TRBV19 and TRBJ2-2 gives the full variable domain: DGGITQSPKYLFRKEGQNVTLSCEQNLNHDAMYWYRQDPGQGLRLIYYSQIVNDFQKGDIAEGYSVSREKKESFPLTVTSAQKNPTAFYLCAVKGPKPGWNTGELFFGEGSRLTVL.